A single T cell receptor (beta chain) is shown here with its context. The data belong to a study of CD8+ T cells in alopecia areata. Treatment in this sample: oral pan-JAK inhibitor, 5-10 mg twice daily. Germline CDR1 is SGHAT and CDR2 is FQNNGV. The CDR3 covers 13 residues. V lost 2 bases and J lost 10, with 9 bases in between. Isolated RNA was reverse transcribed into cDNA used as the sequencing template. TCRdb keeps only in-frame clones here, not all; method: immunoSEQ multiplex PCR. The sample carries about 270,000 clones, approximately 60% recorded once. This receptor was taken from a human donor with alopecia areata. This sample comprised CD4+ T cells sorted from blood, obtained around week 53, from a patient treated with tofacitinib. The rearrangement links TRBV11-2 to TRBJ1-6, with no clear D. The CDR3 is CASSLNSGSPLHF. DNA of the CDR3: TGTGCCAGCAGCTTAAATTCGGGCTCACCCCTCCACTTT.